Listed here is a single T cell receptor beta chain. What it binds is unknown. The entry originates in a study of blood T cells in healthy people across ages. On the study more broadly: About one barcoded beta molecule per two T cells was captured by template switching. Whole-study results and caveats: While age rose, TCR beta diversity per million T cells dropped in a roughly linear way. Naive CD4+ cells and diversity were both higher in long-lived donors than in aged donors. Changes in expanded clonotypes were possibly confounded, as the CMV status of donors was unknown.

Germline assignment: CDR1 SGHTA and CDR2 FQGTGA. This CDR3 has 13 amino acids. It was with a sample-barcoded 5' primer and a J-beta primer mix that a second PCR of roughly 7 to 12 cycles was run. TCRdb reanalysed the 5' RACE reads using MiXCR and keeps one entry per CDR3 protein. The data contain fewer than 800,000 distinct CDR3 sequences, roughly 50% of them singletons. This sequence was found in a woman aged 60-75 years in good health. J is TRBJ2-5 and V is TRBV7-3, with 9 bases lining up with TRBD1. The end of the DNA fits TRBJ2-7 better, so the J call may be wrong. Sequencing input: blood. Here the CDR3 reads CASSPGQGGEQYF. The CDR3 nucleotides are TGTGCCAGCTCACCGGGACAGGGTGGCGAGCAGTACTTC.